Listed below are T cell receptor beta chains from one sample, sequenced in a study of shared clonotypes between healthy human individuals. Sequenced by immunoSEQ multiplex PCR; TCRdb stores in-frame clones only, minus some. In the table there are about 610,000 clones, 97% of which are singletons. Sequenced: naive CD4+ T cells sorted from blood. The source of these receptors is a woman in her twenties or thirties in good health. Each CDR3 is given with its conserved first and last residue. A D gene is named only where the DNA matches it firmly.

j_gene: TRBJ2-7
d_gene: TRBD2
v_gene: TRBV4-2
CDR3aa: CASSPDIGRVYEQYF
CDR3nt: TGTGCCAGCAGCCCGGATATCGGGAGGGTCTACGAGCAGTACTTC

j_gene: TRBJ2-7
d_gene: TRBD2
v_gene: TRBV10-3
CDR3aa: CAISGGLAGTYEQYF
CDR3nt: TGTGCCATCAGTGGGGGCCTAGCGGGTACCTACGAGCAGTACTTC

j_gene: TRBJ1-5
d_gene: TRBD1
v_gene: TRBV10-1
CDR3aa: CASSTGVDQPQHF
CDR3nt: TGCGCCAGCAGTACAGGGGTGGATCAGCCCCAGCATTTT

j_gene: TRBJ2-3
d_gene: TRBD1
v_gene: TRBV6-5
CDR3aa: CASSPRTGRTDTQYF
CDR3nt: TGTGCCAGCAGCCCCAGGACAGGACGCACAGATACGCAGTATTTT

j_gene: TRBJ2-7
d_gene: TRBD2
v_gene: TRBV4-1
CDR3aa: CASSRGLAGGGVYEQYF
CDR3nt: TGCGCCAGCAGCCGAGGACTAGCGGGAGGTGGGGTATACGAGCAGTACTTC

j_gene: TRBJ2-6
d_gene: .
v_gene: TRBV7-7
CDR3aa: CASSASGPQSRANVLTF
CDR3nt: TGTGCCAGCAGCGCCTCCGGGCCACAAAGTCGGGCCAACGTCCTGACTTTC

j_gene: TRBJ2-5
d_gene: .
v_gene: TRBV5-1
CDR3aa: CASSLSPQGWETQYF
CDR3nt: TGCGCCAGCAGCTTGTCCCCGCAGGGTTGGGAGACCCAGTACTTC

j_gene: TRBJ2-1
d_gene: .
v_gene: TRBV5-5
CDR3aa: CASSFQGPYNEQFF
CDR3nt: TGTGCCAGCAGTTTCCAGGGGCCCTACAATGAGCAGTTCTTC

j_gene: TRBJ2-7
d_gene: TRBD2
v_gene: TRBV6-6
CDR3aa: CASSRAGRSYEQYF
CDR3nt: TGTGCCAGCAGTAGAGCGGGAAGGTCCTACGAGCAGTACTTC

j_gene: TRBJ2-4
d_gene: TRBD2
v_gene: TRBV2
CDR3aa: CASSPGLALRSSLYIQYF
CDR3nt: TGTGCCAGCAGCCCGGGACTAGCGTTGAGATCCTCCCTGTACATTCAGTACTTC

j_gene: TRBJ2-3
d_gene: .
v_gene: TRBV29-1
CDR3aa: CSVAPREWGTDTQYF
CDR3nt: TGCAGCGTTGCCCCCCGGGAGTGGGGCACAGATACGCAGTATTTT

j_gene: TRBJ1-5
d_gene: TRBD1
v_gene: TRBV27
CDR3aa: CASSSDRGHQPQHF
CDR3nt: TGTGCCAGCAGTTCTGACAGGGGCCATCAGCCCCAGCATTTT

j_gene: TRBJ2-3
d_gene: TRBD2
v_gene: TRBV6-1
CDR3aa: CASKELAGGWDTQYF
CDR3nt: TGTGCCAGCAAAGAACTAGCGGGAGGGTGGGATACGCAGTATTTT

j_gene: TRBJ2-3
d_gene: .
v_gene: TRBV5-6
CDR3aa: CASSLYGPQGGGTDTQYF
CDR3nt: TGTGCCAGCAGCTTGTACGGACCACAGGGCGGGGGCACAGATACGCAGTATTTT

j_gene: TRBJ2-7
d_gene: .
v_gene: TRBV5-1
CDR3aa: CASRAGTSSIEQYF
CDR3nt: TGCGCCAGCAGAGCCGGGACTTCCTCTATTGAGCAGTACTTC

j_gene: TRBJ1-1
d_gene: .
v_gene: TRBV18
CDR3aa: CASSQITGTLGTEAFF
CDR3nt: TGTGCCAGCTCCCAGATTACAGGGACGCTGGGCACTGAAGCTTTCTTT

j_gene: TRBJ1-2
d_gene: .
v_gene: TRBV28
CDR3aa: CASSLGGRYGYTF
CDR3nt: TGTGCCAGCAGTTTAGGGGGGCGATATGGCTACACCTTC

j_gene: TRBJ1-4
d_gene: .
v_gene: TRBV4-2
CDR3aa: CASSQETANEKLFF
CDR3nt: TGTGCCAGCAGCCAAGAGACGGCTAATGAAAAACTGTTTTTT

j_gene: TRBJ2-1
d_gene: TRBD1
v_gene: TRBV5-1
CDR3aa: CASRGQGSLDEQFF
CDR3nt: TGCGCCAGCAGAGGACAGGGGTCACTTGATGAGCAGTTCTTC

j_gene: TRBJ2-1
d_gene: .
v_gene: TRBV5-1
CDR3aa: CASSLLAGKSDEQFF
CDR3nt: TGCGCCAGCAGCTTGTTGGCAGGAAAGAGTGATGAGCAGTTCTTC

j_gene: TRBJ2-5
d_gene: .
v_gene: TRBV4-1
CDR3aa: CASSQDSGRKKETQYF
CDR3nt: TGCGCCAGCAGCCAAGATTCCGGGCGGAAAAAAGAGACCCAGTACTTC

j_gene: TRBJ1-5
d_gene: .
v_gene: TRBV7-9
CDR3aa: CASSLFPDGDNQPQHF
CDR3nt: TGTGCCAGCAGCTTATTTCCCGACGGCGACAATCAGCCCCAGCATTTT

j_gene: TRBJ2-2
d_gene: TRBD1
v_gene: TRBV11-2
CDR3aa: CASRTQGAKGAGELFF
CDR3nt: TGTGCCAGCAGAACTCAGGGGGCCAAGGGGGCCGGGGAGCTGTTTTTT

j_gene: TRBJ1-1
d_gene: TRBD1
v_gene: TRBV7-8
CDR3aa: CASSATGKAEAFF
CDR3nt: TGTGCCAGCAGCGCGACAGGGAAAGCGGAAGCTTTCTTT

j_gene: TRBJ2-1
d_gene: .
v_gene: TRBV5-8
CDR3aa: CASSLGQTYNEQFF
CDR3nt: TGTGCCAGCAGCTTGGGGCAGACCTACAATGAGCAGTTCTTC

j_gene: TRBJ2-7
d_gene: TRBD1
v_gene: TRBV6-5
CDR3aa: CASGTGKTEQYF
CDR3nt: TGTGCCAGTGGGACAGGGAAGACAGAGCAGTACTTC

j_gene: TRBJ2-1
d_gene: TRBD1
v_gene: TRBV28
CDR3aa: CASSKPTTGNNEQFF
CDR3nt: TGTGCCAGCAGTAAACCTACGACAGGGAACAATGAGCAGTTCTTC

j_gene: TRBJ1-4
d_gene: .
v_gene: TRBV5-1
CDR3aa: CASTTGSTNEKLFF
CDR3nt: TGCGCCAGCACGACGGGATCAACTAATGAAAAACTGTTTTTT

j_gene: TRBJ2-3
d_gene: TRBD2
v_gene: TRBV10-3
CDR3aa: CAIRTSGSADTQYF
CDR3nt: TGTGCCATCAGAACTAGCGGGAGTGCAGATACGCAGTATTTT

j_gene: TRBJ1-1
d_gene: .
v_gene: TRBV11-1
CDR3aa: CASSLFRGNTEAFF
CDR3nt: TGTGCCAGCAGCTTATTCAGGGGCAACACTGAAGCTTTCTTT

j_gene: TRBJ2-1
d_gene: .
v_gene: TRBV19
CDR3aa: CASNKGLSYNEQFF
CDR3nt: TGTGCCAGTAACAAGGGACTTTCCTACAATGAGCAGTTCTTC

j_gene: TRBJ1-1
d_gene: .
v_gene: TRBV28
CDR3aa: CASSFRARMNTEAFF
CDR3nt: TGTGCCAGCAGTTTTCGGGCCCGCATGAACACTGAAGCTTTCTTT

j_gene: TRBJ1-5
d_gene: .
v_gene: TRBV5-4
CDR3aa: CASSLGGTSNQPQHF
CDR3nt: TGTGCCAGCAGCTTGGGCGGGACCAGCAATCAGCCCCAGCATTTT

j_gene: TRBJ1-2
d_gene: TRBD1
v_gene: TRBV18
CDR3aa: CASSLGTGGGYTF
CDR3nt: TGTGCCAGCTCACTAGGGACAGGGGGCGGCTACACCTTC

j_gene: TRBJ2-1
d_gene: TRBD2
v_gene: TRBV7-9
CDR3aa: CASSPGGVYNEQFF
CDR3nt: TGTGCCAGCAGCCCGGGAGGGGTCTACAATGAGCAGTTCTTC

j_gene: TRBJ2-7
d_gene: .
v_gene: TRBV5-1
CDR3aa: CASRQPGRSYEQYF
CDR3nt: TGCGCCAGCAGGCAACCGGGACGGAGTTACGAGCAGTACTTC

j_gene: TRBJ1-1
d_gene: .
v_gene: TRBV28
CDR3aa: CASRTQGRTEAFF
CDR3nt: TGTGCCAGCAGGACACAGGGACGCACTGAAGCTTTCTTT

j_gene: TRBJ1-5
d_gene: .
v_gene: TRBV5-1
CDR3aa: CASSPGPVQQRGNQPQHF
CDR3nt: TGCGCCAGCAGCCCGGGACCCGTCCAGCAACGGGGCAATCAGCCCCAGCATTTT

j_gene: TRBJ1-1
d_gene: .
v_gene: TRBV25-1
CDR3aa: CASRIGDVTEAFF
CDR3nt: TGTGCCAGCAGAATAGGGGACGTCACTGAAGCTTTCTTT

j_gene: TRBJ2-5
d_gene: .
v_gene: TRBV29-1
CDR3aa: CSVDIGGTETQYF
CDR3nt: TGCAGCGTTGACATTGGGGGAACAGAGACCCAGTACTTC

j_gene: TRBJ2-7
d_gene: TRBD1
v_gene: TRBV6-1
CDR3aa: CASSEAPGQPYEQYF
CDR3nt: TGTGCCAGCAGTGAAGCTCCGGGACAGCCCTACGAGCAGTACTTC

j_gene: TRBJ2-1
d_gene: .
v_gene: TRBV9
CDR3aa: CASSVEKDGALSYNEQFF
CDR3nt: TGTGCCAGCAGCGTAGAAAAAGACGGCGCCCTCTCCTACAATGAGCAGTTCTTC

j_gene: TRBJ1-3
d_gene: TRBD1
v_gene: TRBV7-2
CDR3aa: CASSYGTGFSGNTIYF
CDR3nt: TGTGCCAGCAGCTACGGGACAGGGTTTTCTGGAAACACCATATATTTT

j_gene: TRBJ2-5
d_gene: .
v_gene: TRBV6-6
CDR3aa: CASSRQETQYF
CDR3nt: TGTGCCAGCAGTCGTCAAGAGACCCAGTACTTC

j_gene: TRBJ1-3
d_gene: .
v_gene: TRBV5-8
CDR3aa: CASSLGEYPSGNTIYF
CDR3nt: TGTGCCAGCAGCTTGGGAGAGTACCCCTCTGGAAACACCATATATTTT

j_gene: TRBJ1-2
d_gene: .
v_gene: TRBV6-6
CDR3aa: CASSSGTAVYGYTF
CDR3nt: TGTGCCAGTTCGTCGGGGACCGCGGTTTATGGCTACACCTTC

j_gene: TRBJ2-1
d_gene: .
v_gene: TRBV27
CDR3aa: CASSIKGVLNNEQFF
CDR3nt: TGTGCCAGCAGTATAAAGGGGGTTCTTAACAATGAGCAGTTCTTC

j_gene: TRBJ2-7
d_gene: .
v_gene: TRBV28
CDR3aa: CASSTAGTKPREQYF
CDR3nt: TGTGCCAGCAGTACCGCGGGGACAAAGCCTAGGGAGCAGTACTTC

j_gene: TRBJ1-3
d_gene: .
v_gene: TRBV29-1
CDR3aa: CSGGDSGNTIYF
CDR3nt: TGCAGTGGGGGGGATTCTGGAAACACCATATATTTT

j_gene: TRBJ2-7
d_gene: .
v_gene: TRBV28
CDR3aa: CASSRPGDSTYEQYF
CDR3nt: TGTGCCAGCAGCAGACCAGGAGACAGTACCTACGAGCAGTACTTC

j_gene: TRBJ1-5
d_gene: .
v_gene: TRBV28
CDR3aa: CASIGRSNQPQHF
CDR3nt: TGTGCCAGTATCGGAAGGAGCAATCAGCCCCAGCATTTT

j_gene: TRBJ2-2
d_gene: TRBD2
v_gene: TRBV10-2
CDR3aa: CASQRVAGGRELFF
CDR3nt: TGCGCCAGCCAGAGGGTAGCGGGAGGGCGAGAGCTGTTTTTT

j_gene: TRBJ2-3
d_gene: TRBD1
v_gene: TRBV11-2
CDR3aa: CASSRQGAADTQYF
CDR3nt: TGTGCCAGCAGTCGACAGGGAGCCGCAGATACGCAGTATTTT